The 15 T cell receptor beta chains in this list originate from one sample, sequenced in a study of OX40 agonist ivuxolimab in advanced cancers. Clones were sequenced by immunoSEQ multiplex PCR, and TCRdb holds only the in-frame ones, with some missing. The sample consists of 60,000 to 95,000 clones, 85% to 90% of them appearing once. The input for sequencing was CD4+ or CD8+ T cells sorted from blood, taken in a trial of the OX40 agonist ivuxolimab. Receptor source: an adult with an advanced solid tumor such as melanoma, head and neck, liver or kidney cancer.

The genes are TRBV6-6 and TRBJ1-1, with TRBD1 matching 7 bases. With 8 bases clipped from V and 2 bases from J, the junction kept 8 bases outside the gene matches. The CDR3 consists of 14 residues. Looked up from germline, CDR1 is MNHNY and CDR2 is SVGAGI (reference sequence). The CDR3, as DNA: TGTGCCAGCGAGAACAGGGGACTAAACACTGAAGCTTTCTTT. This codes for CASENRGLNTEAFF.

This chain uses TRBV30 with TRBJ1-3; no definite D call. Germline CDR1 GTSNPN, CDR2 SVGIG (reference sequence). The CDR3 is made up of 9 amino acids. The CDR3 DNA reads TGTTCGGGGATAAACACCATATATTTT. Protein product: CSGINTIYF. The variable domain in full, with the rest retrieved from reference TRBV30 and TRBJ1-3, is SQTIHQWPATLVQPVGSPLSLECTVEGTSNPNLYWYRQAAGRGLQLLFYSVGIGQISSEVPQNLSASRPQDRQFILSSKKLLLSDSGFYLCSGINTIYFGEGSWLTVV.

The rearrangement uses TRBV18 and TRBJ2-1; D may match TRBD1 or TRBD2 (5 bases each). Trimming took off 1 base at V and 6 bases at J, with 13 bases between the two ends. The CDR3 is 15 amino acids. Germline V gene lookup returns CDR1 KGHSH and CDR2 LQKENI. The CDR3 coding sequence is TGTGCCAGCTCACCACAGGGGACCTCGGCCAATGAGCAGTTCTTC. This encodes CASSPQGTSANEQFF. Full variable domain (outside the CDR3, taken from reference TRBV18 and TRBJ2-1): NAGVMQNPRHLVRRRGQEARLRCSPMKGHSHVYWYRQLPEEGLKFMVYLQKENIIDESGMPKERFSAEFPKEGPSILRIQQVVRGDSAAYFCASSPQGTSANEQFFGPGTRLTVL.

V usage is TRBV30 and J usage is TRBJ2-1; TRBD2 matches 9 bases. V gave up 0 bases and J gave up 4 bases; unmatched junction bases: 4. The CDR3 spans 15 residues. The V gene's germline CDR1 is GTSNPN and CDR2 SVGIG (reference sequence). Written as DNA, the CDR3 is TGTGCCTGGAGTGTCGGGCTAGCGGGATACAATGAGCAGTTCTTC. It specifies CAWSVGLAGYNEQFF. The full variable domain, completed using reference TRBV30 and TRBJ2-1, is SQTIHQWPATLVQPVGSPLSLECTVEGTSNPNLYWYRQAAGRGLQLLFYSVGIGQISSEVPQNLSASRPQDRQFILSSKKLLLSDSGFYLCAWSVGLAGYNEQFFGPGTRLTVL.

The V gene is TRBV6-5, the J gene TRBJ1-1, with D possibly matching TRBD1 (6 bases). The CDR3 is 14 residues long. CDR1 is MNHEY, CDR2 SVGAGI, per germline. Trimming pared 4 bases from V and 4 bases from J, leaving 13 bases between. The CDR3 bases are TGTGCCAGCAGTTCCCAGGGCAGGGGCACTGAAGCTTTCTTT. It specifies CASSSQGRGTEAFF.

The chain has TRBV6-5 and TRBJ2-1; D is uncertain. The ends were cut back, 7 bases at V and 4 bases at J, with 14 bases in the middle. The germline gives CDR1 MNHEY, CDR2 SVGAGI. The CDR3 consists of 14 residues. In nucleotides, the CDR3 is TGTGCCAGCAAGGGCGGATGGGGATACAATGAGCAGTTCTTC. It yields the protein CASKGGWGYNEQFF.

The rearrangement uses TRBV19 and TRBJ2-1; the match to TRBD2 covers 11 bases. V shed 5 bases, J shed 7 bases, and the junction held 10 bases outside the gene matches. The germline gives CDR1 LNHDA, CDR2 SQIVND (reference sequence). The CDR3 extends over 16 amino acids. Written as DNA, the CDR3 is TGTGCCAGTAGTCCCGGGACTAGCGGCGGGTTAAATGAGCAGTTCTTC. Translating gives CASSPGTSGGLNEQFF.

The CDR3 nucleotides are TGTGCCAGTACCCCACAGCCCAACTATGGCTACACCTTC. Translation: CASTPQPNYGYTF. The rearrangement links TRBV11-2 to TRBJ1-2; the D is unclear. This CDR3 has 13 amino acids. The V end was cut by 9 bases, the J end by 2 bases, with 13 bases between. The germline gives CDR1 SGHAT, CDR2 FQNNGV. Looking up the rest from reference TRBV11-2 and TRBJ1-2 gives the full variable domain: EAGVAQSPRYKIIEKRQSVAFWCNPISGHATLYWYQQILGQGPKLLIQFQNNGVVDDSQLPKDRFSAERLKGVDSTLKIQPAKLEDSAVYLCASTPQPNYGYTFGSGTRLTVV.

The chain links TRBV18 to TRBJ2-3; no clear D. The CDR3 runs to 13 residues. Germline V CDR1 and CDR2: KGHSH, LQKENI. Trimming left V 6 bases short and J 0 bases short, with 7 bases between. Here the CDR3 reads CASSRPSTDTQYF. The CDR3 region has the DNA TGTGCCAGCTCGCGTCCTAGCACAGATACGCAGTATTTT.

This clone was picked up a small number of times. CDR3 sequence reads: CASSRRQGASGTEAFF. Here the CDR3 DNA reads TGTGCCAGCTCTCGTCGACAGGGGGCGTCGGGGACTGAAGCTTTCTTT. This sequence joins TRBV18 and TRBJ1-1; TRBD1 agrees at 10 bases. Germline assignment: CDR1 KGHSH and CDR2 LQKENI. The CDR3 consists of 16 residues. V gave up 6 bases and J gave up 5 bases; unmatched junction bases: 12.

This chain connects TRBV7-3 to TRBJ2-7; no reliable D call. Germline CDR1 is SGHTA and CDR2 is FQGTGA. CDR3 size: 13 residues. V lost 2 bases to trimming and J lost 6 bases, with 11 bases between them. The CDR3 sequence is CASSLDREGEQYF. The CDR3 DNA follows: TGTGCCAGCAGCTTAGACCGAGAAGGCGAGCAGTACTTC.

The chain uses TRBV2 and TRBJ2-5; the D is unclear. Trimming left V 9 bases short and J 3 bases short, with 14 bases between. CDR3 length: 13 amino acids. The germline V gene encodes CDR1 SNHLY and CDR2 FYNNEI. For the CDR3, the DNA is TGTGCCAGGTCTGGAAACAGAAAAGAGACCCAGTACTTC. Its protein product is CARSGNRKETQYF. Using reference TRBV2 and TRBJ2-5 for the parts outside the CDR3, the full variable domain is EPEVTQTPSHQVTQMGQEVILRCVPISNHLYFYWYRQILGQKVEFLVSFYNNEISEKSEIFDDQFSVERPDGSNFTLKIRSTKLEDSAMYFCARSGNRKETQYFGPGTRLLVL.

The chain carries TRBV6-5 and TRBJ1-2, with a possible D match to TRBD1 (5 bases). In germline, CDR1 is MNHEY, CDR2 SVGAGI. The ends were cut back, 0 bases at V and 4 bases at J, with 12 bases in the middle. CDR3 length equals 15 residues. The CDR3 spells CASSYSWGSGYGYTF. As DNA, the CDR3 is TGTGCCAGCAGTTACTCATGGGGCTCCGGCTATGGCTACACCTTC.

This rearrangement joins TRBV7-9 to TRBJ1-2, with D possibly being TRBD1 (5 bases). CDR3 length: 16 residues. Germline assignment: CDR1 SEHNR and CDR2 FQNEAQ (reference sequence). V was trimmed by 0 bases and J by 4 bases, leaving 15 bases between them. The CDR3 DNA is TGTGCCAGCAGCTTAGCGCCACCGACAGCAAGCTATGGCTACACCTTC. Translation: CASSLAPPTASYGYTF.

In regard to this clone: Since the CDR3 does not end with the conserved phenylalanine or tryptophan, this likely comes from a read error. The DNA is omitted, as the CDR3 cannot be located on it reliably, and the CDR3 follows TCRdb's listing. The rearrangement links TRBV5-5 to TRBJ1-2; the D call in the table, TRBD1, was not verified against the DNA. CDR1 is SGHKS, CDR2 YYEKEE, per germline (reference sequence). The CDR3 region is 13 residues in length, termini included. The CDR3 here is CASSLDSTHLIFS.